The T cell receptor beta chain described here comes from a study of blood T cells in healthy people across ages. Germline V gene sequence: CDR1 DFQATT, CDR2 SNEGSKA (reference sequence). Trimming took off 5 bases at V and 2 bases at J, with 17 bases between the two ends. CDR3 size: 15 residues. Combining a sample-barcoded 5' primer with a J-beta primer mix, a second PCR ran for about 7 to 11 cycles. TCRdb analysed the 5' RACE reads with MiXCR anew, one entry per CDR3 protein. The table includes roughly 1,500,000 distinct CDR3 sequences, approximately 32% detected once. Total RNA was isolated from each sample in quantities of at least 5 micrograms.

The J gene is TRBJ2-3, the V gene TRBV20-1; D tentatively fits TRBD1 or TRBD2 (5 bases each). The clonotype originates from a woman in her 30s in good health. Material: blood. DNA of the CDR3: TGCAGTGCTCAAGACTCCCTGGGGACCACAGATACGCAGTATTTT. It yields the protein CSAQDSLGTTDTQYF.